This TCR beta chain appears in the sequencing data of a study of beta chain features in type 1 diabetes (dated by TCRdb to 2016 to 2019). Regarding the complete study: Mean age, gender distribution, total cell number and subset yield did not differ between patients and healthy donors. A total of some 100,000,000 sorted cells were examined across all samples, and the number of cells per subset was strongly correlated with RNA yield. The study compared the TCRB repertoires of sorted circulating CD4+ T cell subsets in recently diagnosed type 1 diabetes patients with those in matched healthy donors. Regulatory and stem cell-like memory subsets were isolated from only 8 patients and about eight healthy donors, whereas naive and central memory subsets came from all 30 or so donors.

Points the paper makes about the study in general: Because cDNA rather than genomic DNA was sequenced, highly expressing activated cells could have been over-represented, although no difference in activation and CD3 levels was found between groups. Naive, central memory and regulatory TCRB repertoires appeared to be more similar among patients than among healthy donors. Type 1 diabetes patients showed a moderate but significant shortening of TCRB CDR3 length in all four CD4+ subsets. At VDJ recombination sites, patients with type 1 diabetes made fewer insertions and deleted more nucleotides, a pattern implying thymic rearrangement abnormalities. PCR might favor shorter templates, but patient and control samples were amplified and corrected together, so any skew would affect both groups equally. HLA sub-analyses involved small numbers of individuals, so any influence of HLA type on TCRB rearrangement remained unresolved.

From each donor, a single peripheral blood sample of 90 to 150 mL on average was drawn into heparinised tubes. Using a panel that included CD45RO, CCR7, CD25, CD127, CD95 and CD27, naive, central memory, regulatory and stem cell-like memory CD4+ T cells were sorted on a BD FACSAria II. A purity above 98% was achieved for all sorted populations. PBMCs were isolated right away by Lymphoprep density gradient centrifugation and were stained directly, without culture. So that batch effects would be minimized, each experiment stained and sorted samples in pairs, pairing one healthy donor with one patient. The entire isolated RNA was reverse transcribed using the High Capacity cDNA Reverse Transcription Kit, and thus expressed TCRB transcripts were sequenced. Deep immunoSEQ sequencing was applied to naive, central memory and regulatory T cell samples, giving an average of roughly 3.5 million total reads per sample. After sorted cells were lysed in RLT buffer, RNA was extracted with DNase-treated RNeasy Micro or Mini kits, with the choice depending on cell number. Each cell subset was processed on its own to prevent cross-contamination, while patient and healthy donor samples were processed together. The immunoSEQ multiplex PCR was used to amplify TCRB sequences from cDNA, generating 87-bp fragments that spanned the CDR3 region. Sequencing of the amplicons was performed on the Illumina HiSeq platform. In the paper's pipeline: PCR bias was corrected computationally using synthetic template baselines, and reads within Hamming distance 2 were collapsed, with unmergeable singletons discarded. By aligning reads against IMGT, V, D and J genes, CDR3 length, and insertions or deletions at six rearrangement sites were assigned. Within each subset, clonotype counts were normalized to sorted cell number, and only after that were true diversity and Gini coefficients computed with the tcR R package. Repertoire sharing was quantified using the overlap coefficient calculated on TCRB nucleotide sequences. As a proxy for the pre-selection repertoire, out-of-frame TCRB sequences from naive cells were analyzed. This is the immuneACCESS table as TCRdb keeps it, with only in-frame sequences that have V and J called. A part of the clones is gone; compared with another copy, unresolved V genes explain less than half, and the rest is unexplained. The V and J calls and clone size were taken over from that table, and D and trimming were inferred from the DNA. A total of 350,000 to 400,000 clones appear in this sample, around 15% of them only once. Under 0.02% of the sample goes to the ten largest clones.

Details on this clone: Its antigen target is currently unknown. No base qualities exist here, and no much larger clone lies one base off it.

The CDR3 runs 16 residues from the cysteine to the phenylalanine. Of all the DNA, just the CDR3 is kept, 48 bases in frame from base 1. Relative to germline, V is 4 bases shorter and J is 0 bases shorter, with 15 bases between their ends. As encoded in the germline V gene (reference sequence), CDR1 is SEHNR while CDR2 is FQNEAQ. The chain is encoded by TRBV7-9 joined to TRBJ1-2, with TRBD1 tentatively as D gene (6 bases match). The clonotype comes from a woman aged 18-29 years in good health. Sequencing used naive CD4+ T cells from blood. The sample's cell subset or site label, decoded: true naive CD4+ T cells. The sequenced DNA: TGTGCCAGCAGCTCGCCCCCAGGGGCTGCTAACTATGGCTACACCTTC. This sequence encodes CASSSPPGAANYGYTF.